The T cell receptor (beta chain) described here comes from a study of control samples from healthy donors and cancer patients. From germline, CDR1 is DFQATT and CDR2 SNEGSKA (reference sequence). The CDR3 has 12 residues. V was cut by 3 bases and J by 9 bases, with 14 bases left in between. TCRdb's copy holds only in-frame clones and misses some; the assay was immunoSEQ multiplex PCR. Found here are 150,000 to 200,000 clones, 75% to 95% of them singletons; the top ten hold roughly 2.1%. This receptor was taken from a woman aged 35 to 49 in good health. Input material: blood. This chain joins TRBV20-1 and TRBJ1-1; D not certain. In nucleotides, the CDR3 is TGCAGTGCTAGTGAGTTAACTGGGAAAGCTTTCTTT. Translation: CSASELTGKAFF.